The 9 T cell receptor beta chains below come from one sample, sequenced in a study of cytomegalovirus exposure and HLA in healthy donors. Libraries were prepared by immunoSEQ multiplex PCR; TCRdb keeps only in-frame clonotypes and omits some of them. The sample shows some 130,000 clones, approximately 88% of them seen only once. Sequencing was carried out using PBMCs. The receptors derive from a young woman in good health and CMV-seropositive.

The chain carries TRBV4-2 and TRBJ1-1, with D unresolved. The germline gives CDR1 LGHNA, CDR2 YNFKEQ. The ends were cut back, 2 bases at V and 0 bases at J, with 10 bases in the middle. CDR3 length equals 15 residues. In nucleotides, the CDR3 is TGTGCCAGCAGCCAATTTAGTACAGTGAACACTGAAGCTTTCTTT. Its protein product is CASSQFSTVNTEAFF.

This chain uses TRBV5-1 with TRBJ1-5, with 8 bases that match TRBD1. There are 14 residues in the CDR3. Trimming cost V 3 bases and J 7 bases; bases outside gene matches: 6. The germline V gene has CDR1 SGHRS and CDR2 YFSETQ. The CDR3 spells CASSSGQGVQPQHF. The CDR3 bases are TGCGCCAGCAGCTCCGGACAGGGTGTCCAGCCCCAGCATTTT. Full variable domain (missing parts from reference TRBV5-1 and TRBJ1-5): KAGVTQTPRYLIKTRGQQVTLSCSPISGHRSVSWYQQTPGQGLQFLFEYFSETQRNKGNFPGRFSGRQFSNSRSEMNVSTLELGDSALYLCASSSGQGVQPQHFGDGTRLSIL.

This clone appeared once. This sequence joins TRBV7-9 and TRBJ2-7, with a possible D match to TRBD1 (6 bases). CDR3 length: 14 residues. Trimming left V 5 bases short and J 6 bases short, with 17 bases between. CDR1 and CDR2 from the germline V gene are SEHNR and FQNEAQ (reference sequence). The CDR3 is CASSKRDTPREQYF. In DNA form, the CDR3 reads TGTGCCAGCAGCAAGAGGGACACCCCTCGCGAGCAGTACTTC.

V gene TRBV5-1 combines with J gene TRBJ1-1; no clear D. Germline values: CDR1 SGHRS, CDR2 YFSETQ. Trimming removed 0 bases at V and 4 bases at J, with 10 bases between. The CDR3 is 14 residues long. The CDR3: CASSLAPASTEAFF. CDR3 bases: TGCGCCAGCAGCTTGGCCCCGGCTAGCACTGAAGCTTTCTTT.

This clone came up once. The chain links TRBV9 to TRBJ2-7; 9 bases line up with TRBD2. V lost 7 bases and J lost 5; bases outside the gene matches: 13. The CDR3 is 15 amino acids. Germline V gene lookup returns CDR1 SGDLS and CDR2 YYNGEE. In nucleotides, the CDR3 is TGTGCCAGCTCTCCTCGAGCGGGAGGCTCGGACGAGCAGTACTTC. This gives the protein CASSPRAGGSDEQYF.

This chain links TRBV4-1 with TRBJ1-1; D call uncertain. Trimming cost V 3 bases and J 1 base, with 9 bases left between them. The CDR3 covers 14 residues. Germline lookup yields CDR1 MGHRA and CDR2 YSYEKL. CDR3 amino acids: CASSHTRENTEAFF. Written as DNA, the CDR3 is TGCGCCAGCAGCCATACGCGGGAGAACACTGAAGCTTTCTTT.

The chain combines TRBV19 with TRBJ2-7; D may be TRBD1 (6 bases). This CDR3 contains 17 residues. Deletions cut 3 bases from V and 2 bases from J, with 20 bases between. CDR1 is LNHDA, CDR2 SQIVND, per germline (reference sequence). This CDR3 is CASSISTGPDLTYEQYF. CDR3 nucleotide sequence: TGTGCCAGTAGTATCTCAACAGGGCCCGACCTAACCTACGAGCAGTACTTC.

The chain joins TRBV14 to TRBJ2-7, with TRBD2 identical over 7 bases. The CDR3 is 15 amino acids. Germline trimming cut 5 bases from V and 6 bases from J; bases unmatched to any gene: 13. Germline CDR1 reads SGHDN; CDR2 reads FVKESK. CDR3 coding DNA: TGTGCCAGCAGCACCTCTCGTGCGGGGGTGGGCGAGCAGTACTTC. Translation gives CASSTSRAGVGEQYF.

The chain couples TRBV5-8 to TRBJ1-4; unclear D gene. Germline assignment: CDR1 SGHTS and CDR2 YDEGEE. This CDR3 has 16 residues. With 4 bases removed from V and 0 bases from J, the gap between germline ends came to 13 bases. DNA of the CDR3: TGTGCCAGCAGCGGTGCAAAACAGTCAACTAATGAAAAACTGTTTTTT. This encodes CASSGAKQSTNEKLFF.